This T cell receptor beta chain originates from a study of blood T cell repertoires in COVID-19. Original processing methods: Cell counts per sample came from amplifying reference gene primers. TCRdb's table, derived via immunoSEQ multiplex PCR, lists solely in-frame clones and lacks some. The V and J calls and clone size are taken from that table; D and trimming were inferred from the DNA. The table has under 200,000 clones, around 86% seen once. This CDR3 is 16 amino acids long. CDR1 and CDR2 (germline): LGHNA, YSLEER. J gave up 0 bases and V 4 bases, and 8 bases lay outside the gene matches. The chain uses TRBV4-3 and TRBJ2-5, with 7 bases matching TRBD2. The material sequenced was peripheral blood. The receptor's source is an elderly woman with COVID-19, enrolled during active disease. The CDR3 bases are TGCGCCAGCAGCCGAGCAGCGGGGATGTACCAAGAGACCCAGTACTTC. Amino acid sequence: CASSRAAGMYQETQYF.